Below, one TCR beta chain is given with its context. The antigen is unknown. The sample belongs to a study of T cells in localized non-small cell lung cancer. Measured with immunoSEQ multiplex PCR; TCRdb has only the in-frame clones, and not every one. The sample yields about 14,000 clones, approximately 89% seen once. CDR3 size: 16 residues. Trimming took 5 bases from V and 4 from J; bases not matched to a gene: 4. Germline V gives CDR1 MNHEY, CDR2 SMNVEV (reference sequence). Study-wide findings and caveats: Clonality of T cells reached its maximum in uninvolved adjacent lung, surpassing tumor. Adjacent lung had a median about 57 of the 100 largest tumor clones.

The sequence was obtained from a woman between 40 and 69 years old with stage I lung adenocarcinoma. The source was peripheral blood, collected before any cancer treatment. The chain couples TRBV27 to TRBJ2-5; 16 nucleotides agree with TRBD2. CDR3 amino acids: CASSAGLAGGLETQYF. DNA of the CDR3: TGTGCCAGCAGTGCGGGACTAGCGGGGGGGCTAGAGACCCAGTACTTC.